Listed below are T cell receptor beta chains from one sample, sequenced in a study of shared clonotypes between healthy human individuals. The assay was immunoSEQ multiplex PCR, and TCRdb's table has in-frame clones only and misses some. Among hundreds of thousands of clones listed, around 77% were seen once. The sequenced sample consisted of PBMCs. Receptors were obtained from a woman aged 35 to 49 in good health. Some clones in this sample may be carry-over from other donors' samples. The CDR3 runs from the conserved cysteine through the conserved F or W. The order of the fields is J gene, V gene, clone size, D gene, CDR3 protein, CDR3 DNA. A D gene is named only where the DNA matches it firmly. Size is omitted from some rows. Given values are once, few, many or a class for expanded clones.

>TRBJ2-2|TRBV5-1|NA|TRBD1
CASSLVRQGPTGELFF
TGCGCCAGCAGCTTGGTTCGACAGGGCCCCACCGGGGAGCTGTTTTTT
>TRBJ2-1|TRBV4-2|NA|TRBD2
CASSQAGGRGNEQFF
TGTGCCAGCAGCCAAGCGGGAGGGCGGGGGAATGAGCAGTTCTTC
>TRBJ2-1|TRBV4-2|large|TRBD2
CASSLSTSGSYNEQFF
TGTGCCAGCAGCCTCTCGACTAGCGGGAGCTACAATGAGCAGTTCTTC
>TRBJ2-7|TRBV19|NA|NA
CASSIDRGFEQYF
TGTGCCAGTAGTATAGATCGAGGGTTCGAGCAGTACTTC
>TRBJ2-1|TRBV7-3|NA|NA
CASSSVGWNEQFF
TGTGCCAGCAGCTCCGTAGGGTGGAATGAGCAGTTCTTC
>TRBJ2-2|TRBV30|once|NA
CAWSEQDTGELFF
TGTGCCTGGAGTGAGCAAGACACCGGGGAGCTGTTTTTT
>TRBJ2-3|TRBV2|NA|NA
CASSGADTQYF
TGTGCCAGTTCGGGAGCAGATACGCAGTATTTT
>TRBJ1-5|TRBV7-3|NA|NA
CASSSDGNQPQHF
TGTGCCAGCAGCTCCGACGGAAATCAGCCCCAGCATTTT
>TRBJ1-2|TRBV6-1|NA|NA
CASRQDRSYGYTF
TGTGCCAGCAGACAGGACAGATCATATGGCTACACCTTC
>TRBJ2-3|TRBV30|NA|NA
CAWKKQPVRDLQYF
TGTGCCTGGAAGAAACAACCCGTAAGGGACTTGCAGTATTTT
>TRBJ2-1|TRBV18|NA|NA
CASSPPSGGGHNEQFF
TGTGCCAGCTCACCACCGTCCGGGGGCGGCCACAATGAGCAGTTCTTC
>TRBJ2-3|TRBV11-2|NA|NA
CASSFGRGASGSYF
NA
>TRBJ2-3|TRBV27|NA|TRBD2
CASSWRTSGRDTQYF
TGTGCCAGCAGCTGGAGGACTAGCGGGAGAGATACGCAGTATTTT
>TRBJ2-7|TRBV5-1|NA|TRBD2
CASSSSTSGPGEQYF
TGCGCCAGCAGCTCCTCGACTAGCGGGCCCGGCGAGCAGTACTTC
>TRBJ2-7|TRBV29-1|NA|NA
CSVEVLALGEQYF
TGCAGCGTTGAAGTCCTAGCTCTGGGGGAGCAGTACTTC
>TRBJ2-7|TRBV4-3|many|TRBD2
CASSLRTSGMYEQYF
TGCGCCAGCAGCCTAAGGACTAGCGGGATGTACGAGCAGTACTTC
>TRBJ2-4|TRBV7-7|NA|NA
CASSSTPTYDIQYF
TGTGCTAGCAGCTCGACCCCGACTTACGACATTCAGTACTTC
>TRBJ2-2|TRBV5-1|NA|TRBD1
CASSLAGQATNTGELFF
TGCGCCAGCAGCTTGGCGGGACAGGCGACGAACACCGGGGAGCTGTTTTTT
>TRBJ2-7|TRBV4-1|NA|NA
CASVLTIGGSYEQYF
TGCGCCAGCGTTCTGACTATAGGGGGGAGTTACGAGCAGTACTTC
>TRBJ2-7|TRBV10-2|once|NA
CASSERIRDTAQQYF
TGCGCCAGCAGTGAGCGTATAAGGGACACTGCTCAGCAGTACTTC
>TRBJ1-1|TRBV2|NA|TRBD1
CASSTDRDTEAFF
TGTGCCAGCAGTACGGACAGGGACACTGAAGCTTTCTTT
>TRBJ1-5|TRBV30|NA|NA
CAWSWQGLGQPQHF
TGTGCCTGGAGTTGGCAGGGTCTTGGGCAGCCCCAGCATTTT
>TRBJ2-7|TRBV5-5|NA|TRBD2
CASSLAASGAYEQYF
TGTGCCAGCAGCTTGGCCGCTAGCGGGGCCTACGAGCAGTACTTC
>TRBJ2-3|TRBV28|few|TRBD2
CASSYGGRPRNTQYF
TGTGCCAGCTCATATGGCGGGAGGCCCAGGAATACGCAGTATTTT